This entry concerns a single T cell receptor (beta chain). These data come from a study of control samples from healthy donors and cancer patients. TCRdb's copy holds only in-frame clones and misses some; the assay was immunoSEQ multiplex PCR. The data show 88,000 or so clones, about 93% seen once. Sequencing was carried out using blood. This receptor was taken from a woman aged 18-29 years in good health.

CDR3 coding DNA: TGTGCCAGTACCACGACAGGGTCCTACGAGCAGTACTTC. This sequence encodes CASTTTGSYEQYF. The chain has TRBV19 and TRBJ2-7, with 7 bases that match TRBD1. The germline gives CDR1 LNHDA, CDR2 SQIVND (reference sequence). V shed 7 bases, J shed 1 base, and the junction held 4 bases outside the gene matches. The CDR3 has 13 amino acids.